Below, 4 T cell receptor beta chains from the same sample are listed, as sequenced in a study of blood T cell repertoires in COVID-19. The protocol was immunoSEQ multiplex PCR, while the TCRdb copy is restricted to in-frame clones and leaves out a portion. This table has approximately 150,000 clones, over 75% appearing once. Sequenced sample: peripheral blood. The receptors were sampled from a woman aged 50 to 60 with acute or convalescent COVID-19.

The CDR3, as DNA: TGCGCCAGCAGTTTCGACAGCACCTCCTACAATGAGCAGTTCTTC. Its translation is CASSFDSTSYNEQFF. The V call is TRBV5-1, the J call TRBJ2-1, with TRBD1 as a possible D gene (5 bases). CDR3 length equals 15 residues. With 5 bases removed from V and 0 bases from J, the gap between germline ends came to 12 bases. The germline CDR1 and CDR2 sequences are SGHRS and YFSETQ.

This clone was observed a few times. The rearrangement uses TRBV7-9 and TRBJ1-2, with 8 bases aligning to TRBD1. The CDR3 is made up of 17 amino acids. Trimming at V came to 5 bases and at J to 7 bases, leaving 18 bases not matched to a gene. The germline gives CDR1 SEHNR, CDR2 FQNEAQ (reference sequence). The CDR3 protein is CASSLFHDRGRDGGYTF. The CDR3 bases are TGTGCCAGCAGCCTCTTCCATGACAGGGGAAGAGATGGTGGCTACACCTTC.

The chain employs TRBV7-2 and TRBJ2-3; D possibly corresponds to TRBD2 (6 bases). The germline CDR1 and CDR2 sequences are SGHTA and FQGNSA. The CDR3 spans 14 residues. V lost 5 bases and J lost 6, with 15 bases in between. Here the CDR3 DNA reads TGTGCCAGCAGCCCGGGGCCAAGCGGGGATACGCAGTATTTT. Encoded protein: CASSPGPSGDTQYF.

The V gene is TRBV10-2, the J gene TRBJ1-5; 10 bases match TRBD1. V trimming: 2 bases; J trimming: 7 bases; junction bases outside the gene matches: 11. This CDR3 has 17 amino acids. From germline, CDR1 is WSHSY and CDR2 SAAADI. The CDR3 bases are TGCGCCAGCAGTGAGGGACCGACAGGGGGCGCGGGGCAGCCCCAGCATTTT. Translated: CASSEGPTGGAGQPQHF.